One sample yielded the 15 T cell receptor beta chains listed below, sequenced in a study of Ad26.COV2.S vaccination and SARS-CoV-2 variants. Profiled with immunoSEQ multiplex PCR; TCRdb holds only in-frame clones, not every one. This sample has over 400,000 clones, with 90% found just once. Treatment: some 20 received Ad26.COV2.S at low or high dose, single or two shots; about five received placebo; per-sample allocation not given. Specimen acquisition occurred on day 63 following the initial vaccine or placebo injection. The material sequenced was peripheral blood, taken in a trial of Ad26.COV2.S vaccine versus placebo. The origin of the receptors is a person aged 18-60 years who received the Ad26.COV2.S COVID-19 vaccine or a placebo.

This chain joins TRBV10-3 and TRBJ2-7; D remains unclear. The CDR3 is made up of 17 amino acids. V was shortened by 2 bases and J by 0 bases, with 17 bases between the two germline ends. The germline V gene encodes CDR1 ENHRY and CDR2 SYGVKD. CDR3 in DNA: TGTGCCATCAGTGAGGGGTCTGATCAGCCCAACTCCTACGAGCAGTACTTC. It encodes CAISEGSDQPNSYEQYF.

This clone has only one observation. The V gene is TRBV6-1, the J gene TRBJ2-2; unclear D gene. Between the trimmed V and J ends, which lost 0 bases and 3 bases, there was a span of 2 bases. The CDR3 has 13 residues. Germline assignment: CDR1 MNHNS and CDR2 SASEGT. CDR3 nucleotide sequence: TGTGCCAGCAGTGAAGCTTACACCGGGGAGCTGTTTTTT. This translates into CASSEAYTGELFF.

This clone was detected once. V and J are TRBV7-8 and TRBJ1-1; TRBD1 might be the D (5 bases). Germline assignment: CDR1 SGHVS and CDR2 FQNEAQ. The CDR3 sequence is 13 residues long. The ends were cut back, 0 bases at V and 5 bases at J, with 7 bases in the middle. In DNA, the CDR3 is TGTGCCAGCAGCTTAGCCGGGACGACTGAAGCTTTCTTT. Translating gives CASSLAGTTEAFF. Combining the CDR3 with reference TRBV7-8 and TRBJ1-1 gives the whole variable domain GAGVSQSPRYKVAKRGQDVALRCDPISGHVSLFWYQQALGQGPEFLTYFQNEAQLDKSGLPSDRFFAERPEGSVSTLKIQRTQQEDSAVYLCASSLAGTTEAFFGQGTRLTVV.

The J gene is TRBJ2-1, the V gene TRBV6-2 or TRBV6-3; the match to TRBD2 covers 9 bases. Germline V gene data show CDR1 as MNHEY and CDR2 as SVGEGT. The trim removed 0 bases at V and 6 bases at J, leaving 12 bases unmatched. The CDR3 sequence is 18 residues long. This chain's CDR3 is CASSYSHLAGSGFNEQFF. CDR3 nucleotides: TGTGCCAGCAGTTACTCCCACCTAGCGGGATCGGGTTTCAATGAGCAGTTCTTC.

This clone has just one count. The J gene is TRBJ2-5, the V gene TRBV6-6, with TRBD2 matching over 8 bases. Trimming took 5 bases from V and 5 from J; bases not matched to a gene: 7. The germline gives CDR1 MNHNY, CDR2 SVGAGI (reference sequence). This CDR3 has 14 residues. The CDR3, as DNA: TGTGCCAGCAGTAACCCGGGACTAGGGGAGACCCAGTACTTC. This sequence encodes CASSNPGLGETQYF.

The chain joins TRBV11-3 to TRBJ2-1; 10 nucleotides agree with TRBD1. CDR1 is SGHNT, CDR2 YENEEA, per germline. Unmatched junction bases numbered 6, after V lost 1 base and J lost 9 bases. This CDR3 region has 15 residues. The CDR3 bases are TGTGCCAGCAGCTTAGTAGGGACAGGGGTGGGTGAGCAGTTCTTC. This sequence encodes CASSLVGTGVGEQFF.

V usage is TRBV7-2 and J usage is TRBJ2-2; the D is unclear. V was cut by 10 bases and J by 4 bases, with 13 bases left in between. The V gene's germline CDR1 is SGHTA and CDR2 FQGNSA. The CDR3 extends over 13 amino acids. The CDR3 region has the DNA TGTGCCACTCGGACCGCCCCCACCGGGGAGCTGTTTTTT. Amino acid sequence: CATRTAPTGELFF.

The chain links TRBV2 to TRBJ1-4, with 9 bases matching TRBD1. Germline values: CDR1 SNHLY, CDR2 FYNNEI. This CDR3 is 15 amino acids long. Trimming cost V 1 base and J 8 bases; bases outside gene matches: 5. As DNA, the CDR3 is TGTGCCAGCAGTGAAGGGGACAGGGATTGGGAAAAACTGTTTTTT. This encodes CASSEGDRDWEKLFF.

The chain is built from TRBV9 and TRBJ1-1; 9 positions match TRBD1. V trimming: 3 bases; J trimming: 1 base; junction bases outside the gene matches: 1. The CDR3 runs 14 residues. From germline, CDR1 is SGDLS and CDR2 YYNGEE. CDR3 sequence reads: CASSGTGANTEAFF. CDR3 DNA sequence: TGTGCCAGCAGCGGGACAGGGGCGAACACTGAAGCTTTCTTT.

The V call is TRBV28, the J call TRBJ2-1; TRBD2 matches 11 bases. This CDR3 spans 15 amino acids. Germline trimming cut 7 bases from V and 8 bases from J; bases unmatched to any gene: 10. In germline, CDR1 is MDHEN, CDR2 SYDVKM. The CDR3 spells CASTLGGSGRDEQFF. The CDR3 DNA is TGTGCCAGCACCCTTGGGGGTAGCGGGAGGGATGAGCAGTTCTTC.

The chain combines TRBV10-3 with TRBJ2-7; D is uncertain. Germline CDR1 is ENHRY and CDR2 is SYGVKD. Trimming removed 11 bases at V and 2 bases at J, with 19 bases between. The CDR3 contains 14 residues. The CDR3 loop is CAVCPERLAYEQYF. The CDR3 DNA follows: TGTGCCGTCTGCCCTGAAAGGCTTGCCTACGAGCAGTACTTC.

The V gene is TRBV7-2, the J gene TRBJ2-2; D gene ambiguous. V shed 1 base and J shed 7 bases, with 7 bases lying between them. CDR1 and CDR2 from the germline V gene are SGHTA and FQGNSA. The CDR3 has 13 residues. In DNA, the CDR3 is TGTGCCAGCAGCTTAGAAACCGGCGGGGAGCTGTTTTTT. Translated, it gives CASSLETGGELFF.

The DNA of the CDR3 is TGTGCCAGCAGCGTAGAGGGGACTAGCGGGAGAGATACGCAGTATTTT. This codes for CASSVEGTSGRDTQYF. The J gene is TRBJ2-3, the V gene TRBV9, with TRBD2 matching 14 bases. Per germline, CDR1 SGDLS and CDR2 YYNGEE. The V segment lost 0 bases and the J segment 5 bases; nucleotides outside the gene matches: 2. The CDR3 consists of 16 residues.

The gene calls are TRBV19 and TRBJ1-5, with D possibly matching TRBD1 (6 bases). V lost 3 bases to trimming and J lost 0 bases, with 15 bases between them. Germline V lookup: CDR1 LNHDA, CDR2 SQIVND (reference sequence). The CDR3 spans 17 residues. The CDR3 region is CASSMGTNPHSNQPQHF. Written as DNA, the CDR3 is TGTGCCAGTAGTATGGGGACAAACCCCCATAGCAATCAGCCCCAGCATTTT.

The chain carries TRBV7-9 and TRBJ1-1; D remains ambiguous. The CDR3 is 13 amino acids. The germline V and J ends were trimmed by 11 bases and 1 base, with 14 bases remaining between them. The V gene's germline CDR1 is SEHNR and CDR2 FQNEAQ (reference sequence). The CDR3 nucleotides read TGTGCCTCAGGCCCCACAAGGAACACTGAAGCTTTCTTT. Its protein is CASGPTRNTEAFF.